The clone carrying this T cell receptor beta chain came up once. These data belong to a study of blood T cell repertoires in COVID-19. Study in general: Sources were T cells, B-cell-depleted T cells, or PBMCs; the material itself was cDNA or gDNA.

Trimming removed 2 bases at V and 0 bases at J, with 11 bases between. This CDR3 spans 16 amino acids. The germline V gene encodes CDR1 LNHDA and CDR2 SQIVND (reference sequence). Participant ages covered roughly 18 to 89 years across some 25 US areas. Two negative PCRs, clearance, or symptom resolution had been documented for recovered Cohort 3 donors. Per the study methods: Reference gene primer amplification in the assay estimated nucleated cell counts. The data were produced by immunoSEQ multiplex PCR, yet TCRdb's version contains in-frame clones alone and is incomplete. V and J calls plus clone size are reproduced from that table; the DNA served to infer D and trimming. Here the sample spans 200,000 to 250,000 clones, roughly four fifths being singletons.

Material for sequencing was PBMCs or T cells enriched from blood (not recorded which). This sequence originates from a man aged 40-49 years who had recovered from COVID-19. V usage is TRBV19 and J usage is TRBJ1-3; D remains unclear. The CDR3 spells CASSIPQIPSGNTIYF. CDR3 coding DNA: TGTGCCAGTAGTATACCCCAGATACCCTCTGGAAACACCATATATTTT.